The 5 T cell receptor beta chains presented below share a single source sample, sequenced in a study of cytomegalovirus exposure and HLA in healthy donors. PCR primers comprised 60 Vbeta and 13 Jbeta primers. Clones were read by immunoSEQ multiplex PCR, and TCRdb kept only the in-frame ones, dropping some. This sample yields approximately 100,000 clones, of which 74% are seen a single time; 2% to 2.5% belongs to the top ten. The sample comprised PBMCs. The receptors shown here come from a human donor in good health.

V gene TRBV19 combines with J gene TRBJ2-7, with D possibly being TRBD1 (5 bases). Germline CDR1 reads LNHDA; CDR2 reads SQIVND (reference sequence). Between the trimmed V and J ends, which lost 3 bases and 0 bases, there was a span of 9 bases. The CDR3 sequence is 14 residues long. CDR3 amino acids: CASSMGQGSYEQYF. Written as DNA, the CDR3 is TGTGCCAGTAGTATGGGTCAGGGCTCCTACGAGCAGTACTTC.

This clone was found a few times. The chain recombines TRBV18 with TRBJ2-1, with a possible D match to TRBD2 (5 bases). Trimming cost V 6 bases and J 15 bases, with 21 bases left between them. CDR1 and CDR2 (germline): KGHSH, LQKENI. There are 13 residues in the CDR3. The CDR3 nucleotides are TGTGCCAGCTCCCCTGAGGCGGGCCTATCCGCGTTCTTC. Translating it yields CASSPEAGLSAFF.

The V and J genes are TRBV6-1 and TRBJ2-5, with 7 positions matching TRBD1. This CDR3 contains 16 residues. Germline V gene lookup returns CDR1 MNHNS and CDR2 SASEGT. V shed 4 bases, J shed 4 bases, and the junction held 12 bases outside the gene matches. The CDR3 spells CASSALGTAVLETQYF. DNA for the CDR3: TGTGCCAGCAGTGCGTTAGGGACAGCAGTACTAGAGACCCAGTACTTC.

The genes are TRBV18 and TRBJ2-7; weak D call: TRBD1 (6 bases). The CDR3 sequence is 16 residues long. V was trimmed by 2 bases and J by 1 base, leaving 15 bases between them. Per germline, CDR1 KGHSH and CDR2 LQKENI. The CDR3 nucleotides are TGTGCCAGCTCACCAAAACAGGGAGCGGCTTCCTACGAGCAGTACTTC. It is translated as CASSPKQGAASYEQYF.

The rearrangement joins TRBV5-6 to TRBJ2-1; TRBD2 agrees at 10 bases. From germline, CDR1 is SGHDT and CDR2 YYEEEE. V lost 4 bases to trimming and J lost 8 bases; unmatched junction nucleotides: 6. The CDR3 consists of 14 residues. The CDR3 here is CASSRTSGVYEQFF. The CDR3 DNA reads TGTGCCAGCAGCCGAACTAGCGGGGTTTATGAGCAGTTCTTC. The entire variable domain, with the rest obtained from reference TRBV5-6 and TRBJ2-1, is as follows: DAGVTQSPTHLIKTRGQQVTLRCSPKSGHDTVSWYQQALGQGPQFIFQYYEEEERQRGNFPDRFSGHQFPNYSSELNVNALLLGDSALYLCASSRTSGVYEQFFGPGTRLTVL.